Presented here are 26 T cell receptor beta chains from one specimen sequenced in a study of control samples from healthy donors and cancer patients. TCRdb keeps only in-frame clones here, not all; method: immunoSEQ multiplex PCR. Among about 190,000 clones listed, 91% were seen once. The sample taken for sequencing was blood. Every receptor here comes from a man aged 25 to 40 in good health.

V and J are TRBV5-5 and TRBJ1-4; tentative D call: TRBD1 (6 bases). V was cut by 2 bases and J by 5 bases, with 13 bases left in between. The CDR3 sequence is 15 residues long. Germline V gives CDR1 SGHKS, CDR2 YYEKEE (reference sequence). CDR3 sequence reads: CASSFRQALNEKLFF. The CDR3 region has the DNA TGTGCCAGCAGCTTCCGACAGGCCTTGAATGAAAAACTGTTTTTT.

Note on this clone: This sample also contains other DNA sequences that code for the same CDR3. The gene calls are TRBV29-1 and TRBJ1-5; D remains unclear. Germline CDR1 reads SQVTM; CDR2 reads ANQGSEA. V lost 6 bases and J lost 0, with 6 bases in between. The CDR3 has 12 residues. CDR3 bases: TGCAGCGTAGGGTATAGCAATCAGCCCCAGCATTTT. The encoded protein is CSVGYSNQPQHF.

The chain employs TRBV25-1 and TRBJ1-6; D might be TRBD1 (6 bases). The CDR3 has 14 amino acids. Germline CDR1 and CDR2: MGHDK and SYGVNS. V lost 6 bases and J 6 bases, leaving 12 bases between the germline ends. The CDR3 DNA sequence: TGTGCCAGCAGCGTAACAGGGTTTAATTCACCCCTCCACTTT. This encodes CASSVTGFNSPLHF.

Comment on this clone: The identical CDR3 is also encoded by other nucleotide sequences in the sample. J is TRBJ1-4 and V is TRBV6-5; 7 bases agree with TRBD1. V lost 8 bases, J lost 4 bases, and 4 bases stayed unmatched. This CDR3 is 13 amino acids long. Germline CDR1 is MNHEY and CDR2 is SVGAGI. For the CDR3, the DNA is TGTGCCAGCGTCGGACAGGTTAATGAAAAACTGTTTTTT. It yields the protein CASVGQVNEKLFF.

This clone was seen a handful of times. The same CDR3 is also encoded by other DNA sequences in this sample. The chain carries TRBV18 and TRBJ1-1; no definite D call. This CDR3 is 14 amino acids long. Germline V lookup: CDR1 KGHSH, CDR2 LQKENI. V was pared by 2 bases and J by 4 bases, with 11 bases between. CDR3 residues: CASSPSGVSTEAFF. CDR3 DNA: TGTGCCAGCTCACCAAGCGGGGTCTCCACTGAAGCTTTCTTT.

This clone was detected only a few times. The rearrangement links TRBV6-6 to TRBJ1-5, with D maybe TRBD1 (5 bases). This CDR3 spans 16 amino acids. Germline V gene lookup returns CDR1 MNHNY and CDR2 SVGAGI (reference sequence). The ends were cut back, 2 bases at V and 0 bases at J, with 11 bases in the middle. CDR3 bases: TGTGCCAGCAGTTACCGGGGAGGGGATAGCAATCAGCCCCAGCATTTT. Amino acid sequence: CASSYRGGDSNQPQHF.

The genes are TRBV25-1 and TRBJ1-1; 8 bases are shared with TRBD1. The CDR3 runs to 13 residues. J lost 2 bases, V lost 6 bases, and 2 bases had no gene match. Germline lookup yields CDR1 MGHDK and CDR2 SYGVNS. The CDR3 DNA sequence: TGTGCCAGCAGGGACAGGGACAACACTGAAGCTTTCTTT. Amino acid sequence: CASRDRDNTEAFF.

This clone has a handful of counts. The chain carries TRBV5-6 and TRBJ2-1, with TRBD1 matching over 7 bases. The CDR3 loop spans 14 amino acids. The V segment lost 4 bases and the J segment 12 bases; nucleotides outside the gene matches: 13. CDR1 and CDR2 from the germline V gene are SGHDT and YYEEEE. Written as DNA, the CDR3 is TGTGCCAGCAGCCCGATGGGACAGTCGTTTGGGCAGTTCTTC. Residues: CASSPMGQSFGQFF.

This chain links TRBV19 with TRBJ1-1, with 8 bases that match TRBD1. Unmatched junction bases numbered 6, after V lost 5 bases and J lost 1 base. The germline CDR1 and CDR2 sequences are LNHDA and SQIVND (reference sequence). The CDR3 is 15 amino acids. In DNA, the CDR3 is TGTGCCAGTAGTGGCGACAGGGGTCCGAACACTGAAGCTTTCTTT. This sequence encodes CASSGDRGPNTEAFF.

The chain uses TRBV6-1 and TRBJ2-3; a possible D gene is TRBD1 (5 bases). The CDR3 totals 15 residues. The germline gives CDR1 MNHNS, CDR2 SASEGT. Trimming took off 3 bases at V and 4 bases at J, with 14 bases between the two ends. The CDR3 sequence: CASSDAGALPDTQYF. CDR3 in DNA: TGTGCCAGCAGTGATGCTGGGGCATTGCCAGATACGCAGTATTTT.

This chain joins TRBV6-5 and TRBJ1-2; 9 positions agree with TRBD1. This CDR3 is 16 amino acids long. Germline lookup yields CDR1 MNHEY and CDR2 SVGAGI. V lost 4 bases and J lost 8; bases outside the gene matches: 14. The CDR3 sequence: CASSSSFGDRVGGYTF. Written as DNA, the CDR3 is TGTGCCAGCAGTTCGTCATTCGGGGACAGGGTAGGCGGCTACACCTTC.

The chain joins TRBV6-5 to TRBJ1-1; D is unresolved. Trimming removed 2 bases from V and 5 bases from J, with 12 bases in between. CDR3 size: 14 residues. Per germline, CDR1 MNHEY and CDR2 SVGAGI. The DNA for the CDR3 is TGTGCCAGCAGTTACGGCGGGGTTTCTACTGAAGCTTTCTTT. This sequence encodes CASSYGGVSTEAFF.

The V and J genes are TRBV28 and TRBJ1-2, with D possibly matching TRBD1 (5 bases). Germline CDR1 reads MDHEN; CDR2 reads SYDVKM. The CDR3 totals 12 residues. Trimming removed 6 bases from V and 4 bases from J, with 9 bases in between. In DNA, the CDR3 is TGTGCCAGCAGGACAGTCAGCTATGGCTACACCTTC. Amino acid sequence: CASRTVSYGYTF.

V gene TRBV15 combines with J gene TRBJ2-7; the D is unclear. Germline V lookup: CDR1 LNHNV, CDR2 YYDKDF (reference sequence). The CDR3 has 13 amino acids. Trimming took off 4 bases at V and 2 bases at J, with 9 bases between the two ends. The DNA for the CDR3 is TGTGCCACCAGCACCCCACGTACCTACGAGCAGTACTTC. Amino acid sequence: CATSTPRTYEQYF.

The CDR3, as DNA: TGTGCCATCAGTGAGTCGGCCCACGAGCAGTACTTC. It codes for CAISESAHEQYF. The chain is built from TRBV10-3 and TRBJ2-7; D is uncertain. This CDR3 region has 12 residues. Trimming left V 0 bases short and J 5 bases short, with 5 bases between. Germline loops: CDR1 ENHRY, CDR2 SYGVKD.

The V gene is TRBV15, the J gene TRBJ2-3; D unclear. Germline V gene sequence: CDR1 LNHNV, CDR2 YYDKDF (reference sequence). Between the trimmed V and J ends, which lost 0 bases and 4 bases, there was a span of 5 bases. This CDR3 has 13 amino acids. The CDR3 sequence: CATSRDKPDTQYF. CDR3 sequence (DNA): TGTGCCACCAGCAGAGATAAGCCAGATACGCAGTATTTT.

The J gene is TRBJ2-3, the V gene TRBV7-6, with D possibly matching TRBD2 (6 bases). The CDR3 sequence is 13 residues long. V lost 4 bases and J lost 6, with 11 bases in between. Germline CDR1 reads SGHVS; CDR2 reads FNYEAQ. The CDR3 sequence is CASSSSGGDTQYF. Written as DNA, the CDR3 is TGTGCCAGCAGCTCCAGTGGGGGGGATACGCAGTATTTT.

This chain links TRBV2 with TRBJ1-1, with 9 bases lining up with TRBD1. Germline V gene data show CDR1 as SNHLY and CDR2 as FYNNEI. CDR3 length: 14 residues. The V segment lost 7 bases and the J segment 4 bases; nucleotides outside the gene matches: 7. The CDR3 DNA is TGTGCCAGCATGATCGGACAGGGGTTCACTGAAGCTTTCTTT. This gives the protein CASMIGQGFTEAFF. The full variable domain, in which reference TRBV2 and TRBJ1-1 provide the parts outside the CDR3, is EPEVTQTPSHQVTQMGQEVILRCVPISNHLYFYWYRQILGQKVEFLVSFYNNEISEKSEIFDDQFSVERPDGSNFTLKIRSTKLEDSAMYFCASMIGQGFTEAFFGQGTRLTVV.

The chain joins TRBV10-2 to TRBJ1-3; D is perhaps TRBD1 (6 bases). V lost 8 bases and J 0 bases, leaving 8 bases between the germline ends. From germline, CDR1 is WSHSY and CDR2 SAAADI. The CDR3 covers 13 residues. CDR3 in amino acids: CASGGHSGNTIYF. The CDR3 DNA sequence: TGCGCCAGCGGGGGACACTCTGGAAACACCATATATTTT.

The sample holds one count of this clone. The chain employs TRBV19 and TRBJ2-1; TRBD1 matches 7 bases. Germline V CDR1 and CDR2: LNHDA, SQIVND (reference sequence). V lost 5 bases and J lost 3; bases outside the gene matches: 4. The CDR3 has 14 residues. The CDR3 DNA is TGTGCCAGTAGTCGCTGGGACAGCTACAATGAGCAGTTCTTC. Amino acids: CASSRWDSYNEQFF.

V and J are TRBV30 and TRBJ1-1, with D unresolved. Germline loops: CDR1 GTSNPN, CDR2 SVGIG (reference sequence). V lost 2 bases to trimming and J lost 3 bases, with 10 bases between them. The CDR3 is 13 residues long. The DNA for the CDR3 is TGTGCCTGGAGTCGGGAACAGTACACTGAAGCTTTCTTT. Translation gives CAWSREQYTEAFF.

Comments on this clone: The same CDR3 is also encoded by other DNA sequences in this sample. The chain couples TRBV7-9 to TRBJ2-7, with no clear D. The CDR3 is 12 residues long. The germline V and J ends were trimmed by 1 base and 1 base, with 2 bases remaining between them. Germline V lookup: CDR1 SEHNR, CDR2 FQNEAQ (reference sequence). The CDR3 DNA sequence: TGTGCCAGCAGCTTAGGATCCTACGAGCAGTACTTC. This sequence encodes CASSLGSYEQYF.

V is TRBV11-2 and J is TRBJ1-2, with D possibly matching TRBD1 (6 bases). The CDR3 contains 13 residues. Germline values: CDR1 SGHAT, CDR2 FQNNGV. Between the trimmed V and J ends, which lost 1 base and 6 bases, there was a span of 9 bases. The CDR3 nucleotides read TGTGCCAGCAGCTTAGTACAGGGAGATGGCTACACCTTC. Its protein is CASSLVQGDGYTF.

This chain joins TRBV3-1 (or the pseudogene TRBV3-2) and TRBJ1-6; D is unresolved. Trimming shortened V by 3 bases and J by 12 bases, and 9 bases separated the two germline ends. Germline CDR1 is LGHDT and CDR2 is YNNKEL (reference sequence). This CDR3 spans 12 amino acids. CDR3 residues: CASSQRTEPLHF. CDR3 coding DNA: TGTGCCAGCAGCCAGCGGACCGAACCCCTCCACTTT.

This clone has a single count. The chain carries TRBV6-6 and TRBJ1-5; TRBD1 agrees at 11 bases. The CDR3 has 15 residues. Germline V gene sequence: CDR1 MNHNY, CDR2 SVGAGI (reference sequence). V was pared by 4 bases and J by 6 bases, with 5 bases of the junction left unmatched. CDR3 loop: CASSLRTGGFQPQHF. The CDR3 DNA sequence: TGTGCCAGCAGTTTAAGGACAGGGGGCTTTCAGCCCCAGCATTTT.

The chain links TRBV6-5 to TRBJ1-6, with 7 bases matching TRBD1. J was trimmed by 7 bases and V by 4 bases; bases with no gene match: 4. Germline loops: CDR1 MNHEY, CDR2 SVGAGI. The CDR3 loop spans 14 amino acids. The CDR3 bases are TGTGCCAGCAGTTTAGGGGGCTCCAATTCACCCCTCCACTTT. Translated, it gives CASSLGGSNSPLHF.